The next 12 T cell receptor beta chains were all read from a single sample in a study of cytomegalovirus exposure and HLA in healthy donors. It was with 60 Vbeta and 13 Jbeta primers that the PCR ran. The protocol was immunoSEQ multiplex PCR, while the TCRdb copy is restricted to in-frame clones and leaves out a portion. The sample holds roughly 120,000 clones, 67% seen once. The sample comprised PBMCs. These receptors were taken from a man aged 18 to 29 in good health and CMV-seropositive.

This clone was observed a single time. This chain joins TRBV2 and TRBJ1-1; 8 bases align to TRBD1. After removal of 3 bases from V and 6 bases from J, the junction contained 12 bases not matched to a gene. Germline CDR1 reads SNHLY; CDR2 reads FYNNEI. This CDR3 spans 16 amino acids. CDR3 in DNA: TGTGCCAGCAGTGAGGAATATCAGGGGGCGAGGGCTGAAGCTTTCTTT. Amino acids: CASSEEYQGARAEAFF. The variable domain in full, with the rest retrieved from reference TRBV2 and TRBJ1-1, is EPEVTQTPSHQVTQMGQEVILRCVPISNHLYFYWYRQILGQKVEFLVSFYNNEISEKSEIFDDQFSVERPDGSNFTLKIRSTKLEDSAMYFCASSEEYQGARAEAFFGQGTRLTVV.

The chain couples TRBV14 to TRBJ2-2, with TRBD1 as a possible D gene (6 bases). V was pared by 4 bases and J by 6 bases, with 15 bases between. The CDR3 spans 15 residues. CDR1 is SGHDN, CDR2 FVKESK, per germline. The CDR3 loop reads CASSRQVGTAGELFF. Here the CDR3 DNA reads TGTGCCAGCAGCCGACAGGTGGGAACCGCCGGGGAGCTGTTTTTT.

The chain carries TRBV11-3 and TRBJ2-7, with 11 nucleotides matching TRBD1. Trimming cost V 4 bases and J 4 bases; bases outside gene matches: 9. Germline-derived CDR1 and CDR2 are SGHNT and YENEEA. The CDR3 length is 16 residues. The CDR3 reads CASSSTRTGGWYEQYF. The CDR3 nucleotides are TGTGCCAGCAGCTCGACTAGGACAGGGGGCTGGTACGAGCAGTACTTC.

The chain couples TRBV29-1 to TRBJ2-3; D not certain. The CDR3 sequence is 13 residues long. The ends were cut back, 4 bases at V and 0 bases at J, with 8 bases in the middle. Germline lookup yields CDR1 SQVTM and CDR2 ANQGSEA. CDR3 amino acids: CSVGGRSTDTQYF. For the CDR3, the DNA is TGCAGCGTTGGTGGCAGAAGCACAGATACGCAGTATTTT.

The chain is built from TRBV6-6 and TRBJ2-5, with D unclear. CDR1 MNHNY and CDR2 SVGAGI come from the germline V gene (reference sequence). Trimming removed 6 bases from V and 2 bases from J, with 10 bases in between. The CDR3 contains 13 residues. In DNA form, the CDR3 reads TGTGCCAGCAGAGATGAGCCGCAAGAGACCCAGTACTTC. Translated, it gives CASRDEPQETQYF.

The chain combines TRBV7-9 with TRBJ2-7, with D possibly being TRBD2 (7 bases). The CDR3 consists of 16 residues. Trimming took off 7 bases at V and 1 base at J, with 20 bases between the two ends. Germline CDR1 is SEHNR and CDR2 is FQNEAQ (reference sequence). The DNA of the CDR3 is TGTGCCAGCACCTCTGGCTTCGGGGGGCCATCCTACGAGCAGTACTTC. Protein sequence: CASTSGFGGPSYEQYF. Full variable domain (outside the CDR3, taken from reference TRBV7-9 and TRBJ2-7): DTGVSQNPRHKITKRGQNVTFRCDPISEHNRLYWYRQTLGQGPEFLTYFQNEAQLEKSRLLSDRFSAERPKGSFSTLEIQRTEQGDSAMYLCASTSGFGGPSYEQYFGPGTRLTVT.

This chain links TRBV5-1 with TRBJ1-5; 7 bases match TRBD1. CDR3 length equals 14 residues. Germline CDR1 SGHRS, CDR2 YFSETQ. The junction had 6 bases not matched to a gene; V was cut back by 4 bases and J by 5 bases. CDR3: CASSPGTEDQPQHF. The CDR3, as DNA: TGCGCCAGCAGCCCTGGGACAGAGGATCAGCCCCAGCATTTT.

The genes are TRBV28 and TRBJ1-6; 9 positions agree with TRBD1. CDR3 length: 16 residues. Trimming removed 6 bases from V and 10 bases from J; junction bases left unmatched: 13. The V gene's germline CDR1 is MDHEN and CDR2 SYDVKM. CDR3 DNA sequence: TGTGCCAGCAGGTCAGGGAGTTGGACAGGGGACTCACCCCTCCACTTT. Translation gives CASRSGSWTGDSPLHF.

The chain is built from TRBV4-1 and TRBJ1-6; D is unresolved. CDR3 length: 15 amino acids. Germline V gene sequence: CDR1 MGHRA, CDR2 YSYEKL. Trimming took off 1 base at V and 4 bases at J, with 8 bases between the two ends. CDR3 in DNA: TGCGCCAGCAGCCAAGCCCCAGAATATAATTCACCCCTCCACTTT. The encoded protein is CASSQAPEYNSPLHF.

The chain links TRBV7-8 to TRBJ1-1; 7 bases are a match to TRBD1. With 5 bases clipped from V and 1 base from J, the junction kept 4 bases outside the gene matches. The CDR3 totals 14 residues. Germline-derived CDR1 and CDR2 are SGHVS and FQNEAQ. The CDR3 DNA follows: TGTGCCAGCAGCCTAAGACAGGGGAACACTGAAGCTTTCTTT. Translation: CASSLRQGNTEAFF.

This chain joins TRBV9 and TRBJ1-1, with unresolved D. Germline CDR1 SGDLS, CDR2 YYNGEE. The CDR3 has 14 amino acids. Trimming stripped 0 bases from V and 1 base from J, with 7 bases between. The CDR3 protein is CASSVVGRNTEAFF. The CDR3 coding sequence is TGTGCCAGCAGCGTAGTGGGGAGGAACACTGAAGCTTTCTTT. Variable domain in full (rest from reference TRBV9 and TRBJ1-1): DSGVTQTPKHLITATGQRVTLRCSPRSGDLSVYWYQQSLDQGLQFLIQYYNGEERAKGNILERFSAQQFPDLHSELNLSSLELGDSALYFCASSVVGRNTEAFFGQGTRLTVV.

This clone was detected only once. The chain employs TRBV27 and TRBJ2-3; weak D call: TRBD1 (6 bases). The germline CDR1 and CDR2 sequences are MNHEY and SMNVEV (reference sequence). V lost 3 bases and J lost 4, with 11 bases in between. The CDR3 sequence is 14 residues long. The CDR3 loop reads CASSFGGPADTQYF. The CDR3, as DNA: TGTGCCAGCAGTTTTGGGGGCCCAGCAGATACGCAGTATTTT.